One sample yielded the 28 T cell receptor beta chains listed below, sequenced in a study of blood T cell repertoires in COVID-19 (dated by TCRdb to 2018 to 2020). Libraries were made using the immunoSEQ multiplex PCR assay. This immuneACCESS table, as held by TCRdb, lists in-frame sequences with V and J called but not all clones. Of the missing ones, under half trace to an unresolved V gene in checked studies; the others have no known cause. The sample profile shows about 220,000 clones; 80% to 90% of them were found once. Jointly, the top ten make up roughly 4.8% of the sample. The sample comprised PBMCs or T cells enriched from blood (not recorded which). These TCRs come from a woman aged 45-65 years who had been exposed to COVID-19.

In DNA form, the CDR3 reads TGTGCCAGCAGCCGAGGACAGGGGGCGGGTTACACTGAAGCTTTCTTT. Protein sequence: CASSRGQGAGYTEAFF. This chain uses TRBV7-9 with TRBJ1-1; 11 bases fit TRBD1. The CDR3 has 16 residues. Trimming at V came to 5 bases and at J to 3 bases, leaving 8 bases not matched to a gene. Germline V lookup: CDR1 SEHNR, CDR2 FQNEAQ (reference sequence).

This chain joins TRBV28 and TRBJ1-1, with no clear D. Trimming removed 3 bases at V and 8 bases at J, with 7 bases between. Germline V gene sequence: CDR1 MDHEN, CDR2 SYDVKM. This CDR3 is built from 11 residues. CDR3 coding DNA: TGTGCCAGCAGTTTGTGGCCAGAAGCTTTCTTT. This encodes CASSLWPEAFF.

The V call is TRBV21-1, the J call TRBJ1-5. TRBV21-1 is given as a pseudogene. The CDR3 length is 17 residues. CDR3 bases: TGTGCCAGCAGCAGGCGGGGGGGTCCCACAAGGGACCAGCCCCAGCATTTT. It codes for CASSRRGGPTRDQPQHF.

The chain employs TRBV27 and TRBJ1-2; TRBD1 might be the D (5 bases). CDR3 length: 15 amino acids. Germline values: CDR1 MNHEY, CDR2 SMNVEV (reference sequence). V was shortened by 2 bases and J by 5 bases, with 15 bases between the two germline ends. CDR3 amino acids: CASSLEAGWGYGYTF. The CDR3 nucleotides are TGTGCCAGCAGTTTAGAAGCAGGGTGGGGATATGGCTACACCTTC.

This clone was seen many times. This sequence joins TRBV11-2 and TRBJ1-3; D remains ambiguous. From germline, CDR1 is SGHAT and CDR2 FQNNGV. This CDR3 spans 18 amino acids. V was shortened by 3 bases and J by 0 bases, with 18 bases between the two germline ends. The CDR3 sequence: CASSFRRSRFLSGNTIYF. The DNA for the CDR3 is TGTGCCAGCAGCTTTAGGAGATCCAGATTCCTCTCTGGAAACACCATATATTTT.

CDR3 nucleotides: TGTGCCAGCTCAGCGGTAGGGACAGGGAATGAAAAACTGTTTTTT. This translates into CASSAVGTGNEKLFF. This sequence joins TRBV18 and TRBJ1-4; TRBD1 matches at 9 bases. V shed 5 bases, J shed 5 bases, and the junction held 6 bases outside the gene matches. The CDR3 totals 15 residues. CDR1 is KGHSH and CDR2 is LQKENI in the germline V gene.

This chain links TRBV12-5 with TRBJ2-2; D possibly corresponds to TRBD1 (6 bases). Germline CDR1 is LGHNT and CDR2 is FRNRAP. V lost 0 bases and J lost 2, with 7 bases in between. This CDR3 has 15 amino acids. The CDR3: CASGLVQGNTGELFF. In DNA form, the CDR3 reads TGTGCTAGTGGTTTGGTACAGGGAAACACCGGGGAGCTGTTTTTT.

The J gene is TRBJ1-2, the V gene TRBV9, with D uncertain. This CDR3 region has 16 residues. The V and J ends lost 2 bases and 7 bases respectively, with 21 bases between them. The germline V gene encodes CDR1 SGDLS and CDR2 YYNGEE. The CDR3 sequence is CASSVSMAGMIGGYTF. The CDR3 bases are TGTGCCAGCAGCGTCTCAATGGCGGGGATGATAGGTGGCTACACCTTC.

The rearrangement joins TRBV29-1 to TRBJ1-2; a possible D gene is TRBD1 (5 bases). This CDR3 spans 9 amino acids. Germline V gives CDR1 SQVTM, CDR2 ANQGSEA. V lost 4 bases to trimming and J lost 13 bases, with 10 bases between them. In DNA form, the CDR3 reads TGCAGCGTTGGGGGCCCGCCCACCTTC. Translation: CSVGGPPTF. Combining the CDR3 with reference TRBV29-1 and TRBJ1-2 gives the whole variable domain SAVISQKPSRDICQRGTSLTIQCQVDSQVTMMFWYRQQPGQSLTLIATANQGSEATYESGFVIDKFPISRPNLTFSTLTVSNMSPEDSSIYLCSVGGPPTFGSGTRLTVV.

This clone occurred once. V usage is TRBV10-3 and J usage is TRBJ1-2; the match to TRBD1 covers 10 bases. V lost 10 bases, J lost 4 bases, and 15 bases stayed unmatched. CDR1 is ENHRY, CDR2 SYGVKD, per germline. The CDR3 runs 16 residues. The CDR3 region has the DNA TGTGCCACCGGTTCGGGACAGGGGCCTGCGTTCTATGGCTACACCTTC. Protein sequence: CATGSGQGPAFYGYTF.

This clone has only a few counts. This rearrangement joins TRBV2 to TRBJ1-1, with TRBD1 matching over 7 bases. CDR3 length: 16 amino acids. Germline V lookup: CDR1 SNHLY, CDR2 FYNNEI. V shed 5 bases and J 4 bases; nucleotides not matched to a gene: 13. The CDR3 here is CASSRDSGYGITEAFF. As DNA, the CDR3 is TGTGCCAGCAGTAGGGACAGTGGATACGGGATCACTGAAGCTTTCTTT.

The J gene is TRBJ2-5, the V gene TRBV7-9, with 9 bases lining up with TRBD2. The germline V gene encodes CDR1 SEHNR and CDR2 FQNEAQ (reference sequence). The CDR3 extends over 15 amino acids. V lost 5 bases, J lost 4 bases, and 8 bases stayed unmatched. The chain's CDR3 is CASSIPIAGVETQYF. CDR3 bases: TGTGCCAGCAGCATCCCTATAGCGGGGGTAGAGACCCAGTACTTC.

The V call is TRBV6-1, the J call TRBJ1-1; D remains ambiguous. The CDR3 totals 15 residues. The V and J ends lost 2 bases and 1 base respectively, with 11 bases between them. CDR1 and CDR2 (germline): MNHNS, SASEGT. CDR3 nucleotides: TGTGCCAGCAGTGAATTTGGGCGCTGGAACACTGAAGCTTTCTTT. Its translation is CASSEFGRWNTEAFF.

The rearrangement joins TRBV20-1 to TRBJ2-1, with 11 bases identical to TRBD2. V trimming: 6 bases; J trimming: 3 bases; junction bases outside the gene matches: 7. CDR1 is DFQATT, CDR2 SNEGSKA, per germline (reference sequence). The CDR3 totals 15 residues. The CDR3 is CSASRLAGGYNEQFF. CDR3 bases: TGCAGTGCCAGTCGCCTAGCGGGGGGCTACAATGAGCAGTTCTTC.

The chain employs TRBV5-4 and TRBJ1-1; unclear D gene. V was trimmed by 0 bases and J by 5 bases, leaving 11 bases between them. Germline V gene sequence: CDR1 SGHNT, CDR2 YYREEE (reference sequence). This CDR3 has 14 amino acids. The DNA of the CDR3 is TGTGCCAGCAGCTTGGACCCTGAAGCTACTGAAGCTTTCTTT. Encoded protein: CASSLDPEATEAFF.

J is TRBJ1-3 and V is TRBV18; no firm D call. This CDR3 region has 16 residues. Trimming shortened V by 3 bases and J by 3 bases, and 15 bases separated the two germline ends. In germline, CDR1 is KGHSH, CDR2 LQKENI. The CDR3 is CASSPSVSLRGNTIYF. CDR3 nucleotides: TGTGCCAGCTCACCGTCAGTTTCGCTCCGTGGAAACACCATATATTTT.

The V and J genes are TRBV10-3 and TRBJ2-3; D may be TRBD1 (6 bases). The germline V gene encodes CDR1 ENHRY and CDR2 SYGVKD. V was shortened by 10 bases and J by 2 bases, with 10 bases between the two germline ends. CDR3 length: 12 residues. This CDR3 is CATGQSTDTQYF. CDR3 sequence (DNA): TGTGCCACCGGACAGTCCACAGATACGCAGTATTTT.

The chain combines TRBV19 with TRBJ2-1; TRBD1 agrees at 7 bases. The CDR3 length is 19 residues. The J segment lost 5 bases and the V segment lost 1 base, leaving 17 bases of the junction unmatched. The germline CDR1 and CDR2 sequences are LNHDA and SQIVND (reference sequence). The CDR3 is CASSIGHYRGRRMNNEQFF. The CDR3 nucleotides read TGTGCCAGTAGTATAGGACACTACAGGGGTAGGAGGATGAACAATGAGCAGTTCTTC.

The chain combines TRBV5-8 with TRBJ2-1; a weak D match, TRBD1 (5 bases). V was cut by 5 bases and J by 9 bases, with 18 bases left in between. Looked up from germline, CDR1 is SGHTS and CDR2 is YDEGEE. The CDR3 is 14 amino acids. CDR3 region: CASSLTRVISEQFF. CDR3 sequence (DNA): TGTGCCAGCAGTTTAACCAGGGTTATTAGTGAGCAGTTCTTC.

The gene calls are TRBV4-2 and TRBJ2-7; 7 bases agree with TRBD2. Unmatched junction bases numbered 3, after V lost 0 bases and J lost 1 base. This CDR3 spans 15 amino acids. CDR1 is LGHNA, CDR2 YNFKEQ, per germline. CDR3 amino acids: CASSQDWGGSYEQYF. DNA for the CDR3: TGTGCCAGCAGCCAAGACTGGGGGGGGTCCTACGAGCAGTACTTC.

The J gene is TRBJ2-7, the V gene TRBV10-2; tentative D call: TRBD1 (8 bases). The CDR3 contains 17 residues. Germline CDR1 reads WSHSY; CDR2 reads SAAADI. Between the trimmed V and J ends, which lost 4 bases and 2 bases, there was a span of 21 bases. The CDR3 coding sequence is TGCGCCAGCAGTGGGTCGGACAGGGAGCGGGGAACCTACGAGCAGTACTTC. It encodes CASSGSDRERGTYEQYF.

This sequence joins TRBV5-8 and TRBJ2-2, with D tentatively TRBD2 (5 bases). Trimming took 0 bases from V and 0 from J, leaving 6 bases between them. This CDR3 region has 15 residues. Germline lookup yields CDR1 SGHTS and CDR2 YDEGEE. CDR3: CASSLAGTNTGELFF. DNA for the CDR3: TGTGCCAGCAGCTTGGCGGGGACGAACACCGGGGAGCTGTTTTTT.

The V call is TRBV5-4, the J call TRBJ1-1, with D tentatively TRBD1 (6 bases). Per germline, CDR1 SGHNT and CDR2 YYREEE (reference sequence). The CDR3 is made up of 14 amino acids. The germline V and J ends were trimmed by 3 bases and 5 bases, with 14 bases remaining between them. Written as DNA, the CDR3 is TGTGCCAGCAGCTGGGCGGGGGGGCGGACTGAAGCTTTCTTT. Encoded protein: CASSWAGGRTEAFF.

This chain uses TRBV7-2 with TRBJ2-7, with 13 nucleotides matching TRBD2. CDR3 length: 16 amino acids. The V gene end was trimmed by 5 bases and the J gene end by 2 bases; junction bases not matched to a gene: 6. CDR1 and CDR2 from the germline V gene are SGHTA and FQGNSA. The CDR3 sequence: CASSRWTSGGTYEQYF. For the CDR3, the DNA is TGTGCCAGCAGCCGGTGGACTAGCGGGGGCACCTACGAGCAGTACTTC.

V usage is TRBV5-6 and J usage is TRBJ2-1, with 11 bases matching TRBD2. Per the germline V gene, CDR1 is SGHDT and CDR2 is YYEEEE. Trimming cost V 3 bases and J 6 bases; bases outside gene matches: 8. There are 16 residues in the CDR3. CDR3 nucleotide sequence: TGTGCCAGCAGCTCCCCGGGACTAGCGGCCCCCAATGAGCAGTTCTTC. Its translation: CASSSPGLAAPNEQFF.

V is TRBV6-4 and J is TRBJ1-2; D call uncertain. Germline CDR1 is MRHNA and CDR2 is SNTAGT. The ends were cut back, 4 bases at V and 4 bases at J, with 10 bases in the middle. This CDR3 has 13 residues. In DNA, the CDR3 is TGTGCCAGCAGTGTGGAGGGAGGCTATGGCTACACCTTC. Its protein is CASSVEGGYGYTF.

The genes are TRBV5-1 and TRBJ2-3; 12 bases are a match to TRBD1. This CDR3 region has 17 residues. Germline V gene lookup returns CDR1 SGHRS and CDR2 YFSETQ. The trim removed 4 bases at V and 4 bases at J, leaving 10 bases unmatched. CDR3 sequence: CASSPNPGQGAADTQYF. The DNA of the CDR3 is TGCGCCAGCAGCCCGAATCCGGGACAGGGGGCGGCAGATACGCAGTATTTT.

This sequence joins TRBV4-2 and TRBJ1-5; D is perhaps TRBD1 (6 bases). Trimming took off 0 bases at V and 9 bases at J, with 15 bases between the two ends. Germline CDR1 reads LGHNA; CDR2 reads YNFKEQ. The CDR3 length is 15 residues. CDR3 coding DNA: TGTGCCAGCAGCCAAGACGGTGACAGGCCACTGCCCCAGCATTTT. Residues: CASSQDGDRPLPQHF.